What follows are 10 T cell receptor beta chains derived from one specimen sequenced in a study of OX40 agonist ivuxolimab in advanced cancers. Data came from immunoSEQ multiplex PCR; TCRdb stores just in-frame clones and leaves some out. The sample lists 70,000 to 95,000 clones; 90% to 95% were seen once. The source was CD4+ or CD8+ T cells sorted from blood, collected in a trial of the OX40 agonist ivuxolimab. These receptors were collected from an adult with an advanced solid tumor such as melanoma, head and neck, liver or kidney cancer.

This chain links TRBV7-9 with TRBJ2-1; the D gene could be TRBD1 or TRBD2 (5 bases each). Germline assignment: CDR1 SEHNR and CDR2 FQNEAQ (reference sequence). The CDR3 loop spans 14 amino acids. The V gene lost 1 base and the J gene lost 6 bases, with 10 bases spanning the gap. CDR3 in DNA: TGTGCCAGCAGCTTAGTGGGGGTTGGCAATGAGCAGTTCTTC. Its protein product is CASSLVGVGNEQFF.

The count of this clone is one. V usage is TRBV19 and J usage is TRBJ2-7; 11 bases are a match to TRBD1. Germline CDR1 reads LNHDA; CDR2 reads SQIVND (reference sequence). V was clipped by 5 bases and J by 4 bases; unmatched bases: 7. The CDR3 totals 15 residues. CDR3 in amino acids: CASSWGQGVGYEQYF. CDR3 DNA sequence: TGTGCCAGTAGTTGGGGACAGGGGGTAGGTTACGAGCAGTACTTC.

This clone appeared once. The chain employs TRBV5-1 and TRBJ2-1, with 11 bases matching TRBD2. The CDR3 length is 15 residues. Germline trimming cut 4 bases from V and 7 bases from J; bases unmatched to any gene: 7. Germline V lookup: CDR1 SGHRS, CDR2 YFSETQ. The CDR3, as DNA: TGCGCCAGCAGCCTTCTAGCGGGGGGTCCTAATGAGCAGTTCTTC. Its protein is CASSLLAGGPNEQFF.

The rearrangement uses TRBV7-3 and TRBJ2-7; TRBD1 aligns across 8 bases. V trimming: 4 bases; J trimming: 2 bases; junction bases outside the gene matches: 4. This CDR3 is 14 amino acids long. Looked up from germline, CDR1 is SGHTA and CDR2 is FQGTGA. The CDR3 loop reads CASSYEQGAYEQYF. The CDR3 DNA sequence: TGTGCCAGCAGCTATGAACAGGGGGCCTACGAGCAGTACTTC.

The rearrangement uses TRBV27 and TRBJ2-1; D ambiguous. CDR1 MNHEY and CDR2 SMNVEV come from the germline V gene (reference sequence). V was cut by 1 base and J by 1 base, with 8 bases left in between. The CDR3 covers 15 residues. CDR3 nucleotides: TGTGCCAGCAGTTTATTGGCCGATTCCTACAATGAGCAGTTCTTC. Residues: CASSLLADSYNEQFF.

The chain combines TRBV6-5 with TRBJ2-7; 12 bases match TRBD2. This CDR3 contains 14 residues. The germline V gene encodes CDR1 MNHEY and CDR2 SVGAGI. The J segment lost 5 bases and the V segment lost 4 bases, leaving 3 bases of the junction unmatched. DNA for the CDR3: TGTGCCAGCAGTTTCCTAGCGGGAGGGGACGAGCAGTACTTC. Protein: CASSFLAGGDEQYF.

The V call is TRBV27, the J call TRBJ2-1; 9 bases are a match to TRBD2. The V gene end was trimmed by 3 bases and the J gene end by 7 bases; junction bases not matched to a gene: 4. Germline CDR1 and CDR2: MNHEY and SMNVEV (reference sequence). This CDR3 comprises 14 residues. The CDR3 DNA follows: TGTGCCAGCAGTTTCTATAGCGGGAGTAATGAGCAGTTCTTC. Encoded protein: CASSFYSGSNEQFF.

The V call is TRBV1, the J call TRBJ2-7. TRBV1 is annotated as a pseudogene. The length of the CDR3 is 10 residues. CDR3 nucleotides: TGCACCAGCAGCCACTACGAGCAGTACTTC. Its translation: CTSSHYEQYF.

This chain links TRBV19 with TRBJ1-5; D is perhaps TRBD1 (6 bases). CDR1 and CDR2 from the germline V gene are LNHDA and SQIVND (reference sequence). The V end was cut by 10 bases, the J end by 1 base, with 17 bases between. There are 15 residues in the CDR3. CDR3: CAIASGVGSNQPQHF. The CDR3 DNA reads TGTGCCATTGCATCAGGGGTAGGGAGCAATCAGCCCCAGCATTTT.

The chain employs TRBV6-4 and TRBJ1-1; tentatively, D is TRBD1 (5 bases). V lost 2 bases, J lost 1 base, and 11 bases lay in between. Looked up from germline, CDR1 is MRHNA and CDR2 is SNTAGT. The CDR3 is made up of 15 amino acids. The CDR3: CASSDGGEGNTEAFF. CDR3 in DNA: TGTGCCAGCAGTGACGGGGGAGAGGGGAACACTGAAGCTTTCTTT.